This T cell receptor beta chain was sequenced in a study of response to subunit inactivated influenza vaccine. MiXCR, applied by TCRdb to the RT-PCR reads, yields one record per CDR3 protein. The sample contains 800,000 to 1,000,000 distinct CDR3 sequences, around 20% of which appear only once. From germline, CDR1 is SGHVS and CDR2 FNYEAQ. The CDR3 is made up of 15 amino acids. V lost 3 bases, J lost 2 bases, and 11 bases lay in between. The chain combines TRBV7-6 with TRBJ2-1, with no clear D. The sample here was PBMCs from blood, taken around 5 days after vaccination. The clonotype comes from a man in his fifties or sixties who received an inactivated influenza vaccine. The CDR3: CASSFQMDPYNEQFF. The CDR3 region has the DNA TGTGCCAGCAGCTTTCAGATGGACCCCTACAATGAGCAGTTCTTC.